The 9 T cell receptor beta chains in this list originate from one sample, sequenced in a study of early T cells in non-severe SARS-CoV-2 infection (dated by TCRdb to about 2021). The library was generated by 5' RACE. The listed sequencing device is NextSeq 500. The raw public reads went through TCRdb reprocessing: fastp at Q25, MiXCR clone calling, in-frame beta chains kept. Rows merge per CDR3 protein into single entries with the most common DNA and genes. The sample profile shows 86,000 or so distinct CDR3 sequences; 6% to 7% of them were found once. The top ten clonotypes cover roughly 8.4% of the sample. The sequencing sample was made of whole blood. Receptors originate from an adult who was a healthcare worker with PCR-confirmed SARS-CoV-2 infection or an uninfected control (not recorded which).

The sample holds a few counts of this clonotype. The chain is built from TRBV7-9 and TRBJ2-2; D not certain. The germline gives CDR1 SEHNR, CDR2 FQNEAQ (reference sequence). With 0 bases removed from V and 3 bases from J, the gap between germline ends came to 5 bases. CDR3 size: 14 residues. CDR3 in amino acids: CASSLAVHTGELFF. CDR3 bases: TGTGCCAGCAGCTTAGCGGTCCACACCGGGGAGCTGTTTTTT.

The rearrangement joins TRBV20-1 to TRBJ2-3; D not resolved. The CDR3 sequence is 14 residues long. CDR1 is DFQATT, CDR2 SNEGSKA, per germline (reference sequence). V lost 5 bases to trimming and J lost 0 bases, with 12 bases between them. The CDR3 is CSAYDSPSTDTQYF. CDR3 nucleotides: TGCAGTGCTTACGACTCCCCAAGCACAGATACGCAGTATTTT.

The genes are TRBV28 and TRBJ2-1; no clear D gene. Deletions cut 5 bases from V and 6 bases from J, with 11 bases between. Germline CDR1 is MDHEN and CDR2 is SYDVKM. The CDR3 has 13 amino acids. CDR3 amino acids: CASSLTGFNEQFF. CDR3 coding DNA: TGTGCCAGCAGTCTCACGGGCTTCAATGAGCAGTTCTTC.

This clonotype was detected ten times or more. The chain has TRBV10-3 and TRBJ2-5; 9 nucleotides align to TRBD2. The germline V gene encodes CDR1 ENHRY and CDR2 SYGVKD. The trim removed 8 bases at V and 2 bases at J, leaving 9 bases unmatched. The CDR3 is 15 amino acids. CDR3 amino acids: CAIGKRGDLQETQYF. The CDR3 DNA follows: TGTGCCATCGGAAAGCGGGGGGACTTACAAGAGACCCAGTACTTC.

The genes are TRBV27 and TRBJ2-5, with 15 bases fitting TRBD2. The CDR3 extends over 17 amino acids. CDR1 MNHEY and CDR2 SMNVEV come from the germline V gene (reference sequence). V lost 5 bases and J lost 1; bases outside the gene matches: 5. CDR3 loop: CASSKGLAGGFQETQYF. In DNA, the CDR3 is TGTGCCAGCAGTAAGGGACTAGCGGGGGGATTCCAAGAGACCCAGTACTTC.

CDR3: CASSDSGTGVSTGELFF. The CDR3 nucleotides are TGTGCCAGCAGTGACTCTGGGACAGGGGTGAGCACCGGGGAGCTGTTTTTT. The gene calls are TRBV6-4 and TRBJ2-2, with 10 positions matching TRBD1. CDR1 and CDR2 (germline): MRHNA, SNTAGT. The J segment lost 4 bases and the V segment lost 0 bases, leaving 5 bases of the junction unmatched. The CDR3 totals 17 residues.

The V and J genes are TRBV6-6 and TRBJ2-3, with D uncertain. The CDR3 sequence is 16 residues long. With 0 bases removed from V and 4 bases from J, the gap between germline ends came to 14 bases. Per germline, CDR1 MNHNY and CDR2 SVGAGI (reference sequence). The CDR3 DNA reads as TGTGCCAGCAGTTACTCGGTATCAGTTTCTTCAGATACGCAGTATTTT. This translates into CASSYSVSVSSDTQYF.

The V call is TRBV28, the J call TRBJ2-7, with D maybe TRBD1 (6 bases). The germline V and J ends were trimmed by 1 base and 4 bases, with 17 bases remaining between them. Looked up from germline, CDR1 is MDHEN and CDR2 is SYDVKM. This CDR3 spans 16 amino acids. The CDR3 bases are TGTGCCAGCAGTTTATTTATCCGGACAGTGATGTACGAGCAGTACTTC. Amino acid sequence: CASSLFIRTVMYEQYF.

This clonotype was observed many times. The chain uses TRBV29-1 and TRBJ2-1; D may match TRBD1 or TRBD2 (6 bases each). Germline values: CDR1 SQVTM, CDR2 ANQGSEA. Trimming pared 4 bases from V and 0 bases from J, leaving 10 bases between. The length of the CDR3 is 14 residues. Written as DNA, the CDR3 is TGCAGCGTTGCCAGGGGAGGCTCCTACAATGAGCAGTTCTTC. Encoded protein: CSVARGGSYNEQFF.